The present T cell receptor (beta chain) was sequenced within a study of monozygotic twins with inflammatory bowel disease. Findings and caveats of the study: The inverse Simpson measure of TCRbeta diversity was lower in IBD patients than in healthy co-twins.

cDNA synthesis was performed in eight separate reactions for each sample. TCRdb derives one entry per CDR3 protein from the 5' RACE reads, leaving out DNA. The sample's table shows around 200,000 distinct CDR3 sequences. To note about this clonotype: Its specificity is not known.

This CDR3 has 15 residues. Germline V gene data show CDR1 as SGHDT and CDR2 as YYEEEE. The rearrangement links TRBV5-6 to TRBJ2-5; lacking DNA, the TRBD1 call made by TCRdb goes unchecked. The source of this sequence is a human donor with ulcerative colitis or Crohn's disease, or a healthy co-twin of an affected twin (not recorded which). The sequenced sample was blood. The CDR3 loop reads CASSLLDRGQETQYF.